The T cell receptor (beta chain) described here comes from a study of cytomegalovirus exposure and HLA in healthy donors. The study's findings and limits: Several top significant clusters appeared, in a later analysis, to be linked to common viral pathogens.

Points on this clone: Antigen specificity is unknown.

PCR involved 60 Vbeta and 13 Jbeta primers. Profiling relied on immunoSEQ multiplex PCR, and the TCRdb table lists in-frame clones only, not all of them. The sample lists about 64,000 clones, under 85% occurring once. CDR3 length: 13 residues. Germline V gene sequence: CDR1 SGHDN, CDR2 FVKESK. J lost 4 bases, V lost 4 bases, and 1 base had no gene match. This clonotype was sampled from a male donor in good health and CMV-seropositive. Material for sequencing was PBMCs. The gene calls are TRBV14 and TRBJ1-2; 9 nucleotides agree with TRBD1. Written as DNA, the CDR3 is TGTGCCAGCAGCCTGGGACAGGGCTATGGCTACACCTTC. This gives the protein CASSLGQGYGYTF.